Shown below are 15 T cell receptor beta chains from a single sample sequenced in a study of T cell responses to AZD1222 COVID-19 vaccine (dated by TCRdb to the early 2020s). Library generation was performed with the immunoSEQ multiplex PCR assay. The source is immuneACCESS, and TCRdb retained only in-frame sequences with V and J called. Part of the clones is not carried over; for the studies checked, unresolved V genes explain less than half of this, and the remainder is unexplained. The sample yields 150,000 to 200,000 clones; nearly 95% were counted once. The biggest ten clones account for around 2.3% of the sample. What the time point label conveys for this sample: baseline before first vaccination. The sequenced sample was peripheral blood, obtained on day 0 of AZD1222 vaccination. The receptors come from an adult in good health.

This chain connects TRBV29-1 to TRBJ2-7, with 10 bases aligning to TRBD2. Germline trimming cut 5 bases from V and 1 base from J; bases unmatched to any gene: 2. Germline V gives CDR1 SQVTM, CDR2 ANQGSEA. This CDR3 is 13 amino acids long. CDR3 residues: CSVRTSGSYEQYF. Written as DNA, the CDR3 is TGCAGCGTTCGGACTAGCGGTTCCTACGAGCAGTACTTC.

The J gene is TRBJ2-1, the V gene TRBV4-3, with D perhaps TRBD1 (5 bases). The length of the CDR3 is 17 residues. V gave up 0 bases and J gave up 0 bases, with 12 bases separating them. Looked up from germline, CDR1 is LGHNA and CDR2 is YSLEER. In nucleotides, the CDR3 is TGCGCCAGCAGCCAAGATTTGGGGCAAGGCTCCTACAATGAGCAGTTCTTC. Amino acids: CASSQDLGQGSYNEQFF.

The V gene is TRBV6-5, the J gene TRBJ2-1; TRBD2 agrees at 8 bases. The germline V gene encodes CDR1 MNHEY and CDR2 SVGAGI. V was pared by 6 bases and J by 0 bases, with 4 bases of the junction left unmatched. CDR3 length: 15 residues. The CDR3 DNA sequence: TGTGCCAGCAGGCTAGCGGGCAGCTCCTACAATGAGCAGTTCTTC. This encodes CASRLAGSSYNEQFF.

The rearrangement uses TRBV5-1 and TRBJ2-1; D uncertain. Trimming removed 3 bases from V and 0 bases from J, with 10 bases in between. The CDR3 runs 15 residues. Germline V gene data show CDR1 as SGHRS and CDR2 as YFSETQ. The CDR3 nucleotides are TGCGCCAGCAGCTCCGACCAGTTCTCCTACAATGAGCAGTTCTTC. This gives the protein CASSSDQFSYNEQFF. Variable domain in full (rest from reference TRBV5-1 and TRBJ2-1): KAGVTQTPRYLIKTRGQQVTLSCSPISGHRSVSWYQQTPGQGLQFLFEYFSETQRNKGNFPGRFSGRQFSNSRSEMNVSTLELGDSALYLCASSSDQFSYNEQFFGPGTRLTVL.

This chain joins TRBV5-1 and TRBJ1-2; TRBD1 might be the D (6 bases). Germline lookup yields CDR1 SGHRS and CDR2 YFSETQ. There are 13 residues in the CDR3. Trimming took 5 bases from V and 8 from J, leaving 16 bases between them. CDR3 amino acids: CASRIGGGLGYTF. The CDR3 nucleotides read TGCGCCAGCAGGATAGGGGGAGGCTTGGGCTACACCTTC. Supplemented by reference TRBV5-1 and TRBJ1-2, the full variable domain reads KAGVTQTPRYLIKTRGQQVTLSCSPISGHRSVSWYQQTPGQGLQFLFEYFSETQRNKGNFPGRFSGRQFSNSRSEMNVSTLELGDSALYLCASRIGGGLGYTFGSGTRLTVV.

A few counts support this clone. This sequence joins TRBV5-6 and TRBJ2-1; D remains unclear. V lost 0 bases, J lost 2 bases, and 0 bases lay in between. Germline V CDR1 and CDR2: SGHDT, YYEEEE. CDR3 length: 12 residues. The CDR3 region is CASSLAYNEQFF. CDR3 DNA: TGTGCCAGCAGCTTGGCCTACAATGAGCAGTTCTTC.

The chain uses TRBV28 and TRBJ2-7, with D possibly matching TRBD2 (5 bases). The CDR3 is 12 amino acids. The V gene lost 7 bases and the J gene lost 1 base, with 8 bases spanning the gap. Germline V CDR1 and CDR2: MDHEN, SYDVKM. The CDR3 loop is CASTPGSYEQYF. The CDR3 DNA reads TGTGCCAGCACCCCGGGATCCTACGAGCAGTACTTC.

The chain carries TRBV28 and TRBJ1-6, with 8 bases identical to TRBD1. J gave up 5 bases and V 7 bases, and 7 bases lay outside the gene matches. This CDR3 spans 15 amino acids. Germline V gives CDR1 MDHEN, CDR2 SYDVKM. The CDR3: CASINQQGDNSPLHF. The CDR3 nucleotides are TGTGCCAGCATCAACCAACAGGGGGATAATTCACCCCTCCACTTT.

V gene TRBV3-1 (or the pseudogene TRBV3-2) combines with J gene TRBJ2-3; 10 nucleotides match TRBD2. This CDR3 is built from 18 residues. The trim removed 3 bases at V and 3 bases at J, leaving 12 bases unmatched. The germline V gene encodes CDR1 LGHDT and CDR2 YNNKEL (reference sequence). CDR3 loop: CASSHRCSGGKGTDTQYF. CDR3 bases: TGTGCCAGCAGCCATCGGTGTAGCGGGGGGAAGGGAACAGATACGCAGTATTTT.

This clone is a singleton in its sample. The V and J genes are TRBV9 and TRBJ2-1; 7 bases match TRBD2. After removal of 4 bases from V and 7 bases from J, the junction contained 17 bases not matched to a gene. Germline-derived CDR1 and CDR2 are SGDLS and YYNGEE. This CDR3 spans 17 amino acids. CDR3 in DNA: TGTGCCAGCAGCCCGGACGGCGGCGGGAGTATGGGTAATGAGCAGTTCTTC. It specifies CASSPDGGGSMGNEQFF.

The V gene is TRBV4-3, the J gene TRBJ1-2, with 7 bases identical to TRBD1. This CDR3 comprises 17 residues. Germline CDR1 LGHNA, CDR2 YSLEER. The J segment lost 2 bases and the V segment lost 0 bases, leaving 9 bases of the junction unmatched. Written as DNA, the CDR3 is TGCGCCAGCAGCCAAGATGGGGCAGGGGGAGAAAACTATGGCTACACCTTC. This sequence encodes CASSQDGAGGENYGYTF.

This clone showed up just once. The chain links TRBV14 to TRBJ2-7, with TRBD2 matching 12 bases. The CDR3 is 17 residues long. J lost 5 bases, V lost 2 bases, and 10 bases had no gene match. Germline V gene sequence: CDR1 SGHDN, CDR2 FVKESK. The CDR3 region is CASSQFQGLAGADEQYF. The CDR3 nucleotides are TGTGCCAGCAGCCAATTCCAGGGACTAGCGGGCGCCGACGAGCAGTACTTC.

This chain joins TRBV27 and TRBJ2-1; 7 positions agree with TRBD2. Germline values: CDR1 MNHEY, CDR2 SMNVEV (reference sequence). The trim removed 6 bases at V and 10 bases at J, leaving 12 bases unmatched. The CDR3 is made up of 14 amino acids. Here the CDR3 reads CASRSSRDYPEQFF. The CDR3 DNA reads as TGTGCCAGCAGAAGCAGCCGGGACTACCCCGAGCAGTTCTTC.

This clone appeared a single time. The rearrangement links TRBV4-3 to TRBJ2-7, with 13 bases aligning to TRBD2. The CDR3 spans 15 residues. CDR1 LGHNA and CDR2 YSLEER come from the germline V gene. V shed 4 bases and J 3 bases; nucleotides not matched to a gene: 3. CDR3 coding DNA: TGCGCCAGCAGCCCGGGGACTAGCGGGGTCTACGAGCAGTACTTC. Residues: CASSPGTSGVYEQYF.

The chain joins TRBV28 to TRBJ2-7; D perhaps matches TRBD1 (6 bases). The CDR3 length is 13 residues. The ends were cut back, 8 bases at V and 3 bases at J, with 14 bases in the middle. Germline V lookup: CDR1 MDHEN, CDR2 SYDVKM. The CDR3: CASLEAGVYEQYF. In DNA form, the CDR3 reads TGTGCCAGCCTGGAGGCAGGGGTCTACGAGCAGTACTTC. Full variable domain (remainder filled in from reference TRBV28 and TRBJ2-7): DVKVTQSSRYLVKRTGEKVFLECVQDMDHENMFWYRQDPGLGLRLIYFSYDVKMKEKGDIPEGYSVSREKKERFSLILESASTNQTSMYLCASLEAGVYEQYFGPGTRLTVT.